The entry that follows covers one T cell receptor (beta chain) sequence. The CDR3 has 17 amino acids. V lost 2 bases and J lost 4; bases outside the gene matches: 9. The germline CDR1 and CDR2 sequences are KGHSH and LQKENI. The entry originates in a study of blood T cell repertoires in COVID-19. Study at large: Researchers got acute and convalescent COVID-19 samples from the United States, Italy and Spain. T cells, B-cell-depleted T cells, or PBMCs supplied cDNA or gDNA.

Original processing notes: Estimation of nucleated cell counts relied on the amplification of reference gene primers. The data were produced by immunoSEQ multiplex PCR, yet TCRdb's version contains in-frame clones alone and is incomplete. That table is the source of V, J and clone size, and D and trimming were worked out from the DNA. The table includes around 150,000 clones, around nine tenths detected once. This clonotype was sampled from a man aged 60-69 years with active or convalescent COVID-19. The rearrangement joins TRBV18 to TRBJ2-3; 10 bases are a match to TRBD2. The sequenced sample consisted of peripheral blood. CDR3 loop: CASSPIPGLANADTQYF. The CDR3 DNA is TGTGCCAGCTCACCAATACCGGGACTAGCGAATGCAGATACGCAGTATTTT.